Each of the 18 T cell receptor beta chains below was sequenced from the same sample in a study of T cell repertoires in cytomegalovirus infection. TCRdb independently ran MiXCR on the reads; one entry per CDR3 protein. The sample carries approximately 140,000 distinct CDR3 sequences, roughly 6.5% recorded once. Specimen: PBMCs. The receptors were sampled from a human donor in good health (CMV status not recorded). Some clones in this sample may be carry-over from other donors' samples.

This clonotype came up a few times. The chain links TRBV5-1 to TRBJ2-1; 14 bases fit TRBD2. The CDR3 is made up of 18 amino acids. The J segment lost 0 bases and the V segment lost 3 bases, leaving 5 bases of the junction unmatched. The germline V gene has CDR1 SGHRS and CDR2 YFSETQ. This chain's CDR3 is CASSWGLAGESSYNEQFF. The DNA of the CDR3 is TGCGCCAGCAGCTGGGGACTAGCGGGGGAGAGCTCCTACAATGAGCAGTTCTTC. Using reference TRBV5-1 and TRBJ2-1 for the parts outside the CDR3, the full variable domain is KAGVTQTPRYLIKTRGQQVTLSCSPISGHRSVSWYQQTPGQGLQFLFEYFSETQRNKGNFPGRFSGRQFSNSRSEMNVSTLELGDSALYLCASSWGLAGESSYNEQFFGPGTRLTVL.

V and J are TRBV7-9 and TRBJ2-2; no definite D call. Between the trimmed V and J ends, which lost 2 bases and 7 bases, there was a span of 5 bases. There are 12 residues in the CDR3. Germline loops: CDR1 SEHNR, CDR2 FQNEAQ (reference sequence). The CDR3 sequence: CASSLFIGELFF. CDR3 DNA: TGTGCCAGCAGCTTATTTATCGGGGAGCTGTTTTTT.

The table lists this clonotype with many counts. The chain uses TRBV5-4 and TRBJ2-2; D is unresolved. CDR3 length: 13 amino acids. The V end was cut by 3 bases, the J end by 3 bases, with 6 bases between. The germline gives CDR1 SGHNT, CDR2 YYREEE (reference sequence). The CDR3 DNA is TGTGCCAGCAGCTCCGTACACACCGGGGAGCTGTTTTTT. Amino acid sequence: CASSSVHTGELFF.

The chain has TRBV6-2 or TRBV6-3 and TRBJ1-4; perhaps TRBD1 as D (6 bases). The CDR3 covers 15 residues. The germline CDR1 and CDR2 sequences are MNHEY and SVGEGT. Trimming removed 5 bases from V and 0 bases from J, with 10 bases in between. Written as DNA, the CDR3 is TGTGCCAGCAGTCCGGGACAAACAACTAATGAAAAACTGTTTTTT. Translated, it gives CASSPGQTTNEKLFF.

This clonotype has a count of ten or more. J is TRBJ2-7 and V is TRBV7-2; 9 nucleotides agree with TRBD2. Germline values: CDR1 SGHTA, CDR2 FQGNSA. The CDR3 length is 16 residues. V lost 1 base and J lost 0; bases outside the gene matches: 4. DNA for the CDR3: TGTGCCAGCAGCTTAGACGGCGGGGGGGTCTCCTACGAGCAGTACTTC. Protein: CASSLDGGGVSYEQYF. Supplemented by reference TRBV7-2 and TRBJ2-7, the full variable domain reads GAGVSQSPSNKVTEKGKDVELRCDPISGHTALYWYRQSLGQGLEFLIYFQGNSAPDKSGLPSDRFSAERTGGSVSTLTIQRTQQEDSAVYLCASSLDGGGVSYEQYFGPGTRLTVT.

This clonotype was seen repeatedly, ten times or more. J is TRBJ1-4 and V is TRBV19; 8 bases map to TRBD1. Trimming cost V 7 bases and J 7 bases; bases outside gene matches: 8. CDR1 is LNHDA and CDR2 is SQIVND in the germline V gene (reference sequence). CDR3 length: 14 amino acids. CDR3 residues: CASTWDRRGEKLFF. In nucleotides, the CDR3 is TGTGCCAGTACATGGGACAGGAGAGGTGAAAAACTGTTTTTT.

This clonotype appeared many times. This rearrangement joins TRBV3-1 to TRBJ1-5; 9 bases fit TRBD1. This CDR3 has 16 residues. V dropped 5 bases and J dropped 6; count of bases not matched to a gene: 11. Germline lookup yields CDR1 LGHDT and CDR2 YNNKEL (reference sequence). DNA for the CDR3: TGTGCCAGCAGCTCACCGGGACAGGGAAGGGGTCAGCCCCAGCATTTT. Translation gives CASSSPGQGRGQPQHF.

This clonotype was seen ten or more times. The chain employs TRBV7-8 and TRBJ2-5; 7 nucleotides align to TRBD2. The length of the CDR3 is 15 residues. Germline-derived CDR1 and CDR2 are SGHVS and FQNEAQ. V lost 4 bases and J lost 5; bases outside the gene matches: 10. In DNA form, the CDR3 reads TGTGCCAGCAGCTCTGGGGGGGGGGTAGAGGAGACCCAGTACTTC. As protein: CASSSGGGVEETQYF.

At least ten counts were recorded for this clonotype. The chain has TRBV7-2 and TRBJ1-1; maybe TRBD1 (5 bases). Germline assignment: CDR1 SGHTA and CDR2 FQGNSA. This CDR3 is built from 15 residues. V lost 2 bases, J lost 4 bases, and 14 bases lay in between. CDR3 region: CASSLRSWGGTEAFF. The DNA for the CDR3 is TGTGCCAGCAGCTTAAGGTCTTGGGGGGGCACTGAAGCTTTCTTT.

This clonotype came up many times. The gene calls are TRBV7-8 and TRBJ2-1; TRBD2 aligns across 10 bases. CDR3 length equals 15 residues. V shed 6 bases and J 4 bases; nucleotides not matched to a gene: 6. The germline gives CDR1 SGHVS, CDR2 FQNEAQ. This chain's CDR3 is CASRHTSGTYNEQFF. The CDR3 nucleotides read TGTGCCAGCAGACATACTAGCGGGACTTACAATGAGCAGTTCTTC.

This clonotype appeared many times. The chain joins TRBV13 to TRBJ2-3; 9 nucleotides align to TRBD2. The germline CDR1 and CDR2 sequences are PRHDT and FYEKMQ (reference sequence). The CDR3 spans 16 residues. Trimming at V came to 2 bases and at J to 4 bases, leaving 7 bases not matched to a gene. CDR3 DNA: TGTGCCAGCAGCTTATTTAGCGGGGGCGTTCCAGATACGCAGTATTTT. Protein: CASSLFSGGVPDTQYF.

The rearrangement joins TRBV12-3 or TRBV12-4 to TRBJ2-1; D uncertain. The length of the CDR3 is 13 residues. V dropped 5 bases and J dropped 5 bases, with 10 bases sitting between them. The CDR3: CASSKEFNNEQFF. CDR3 DNA: TGTGCCAGCAGTAAGGAGTTTAACAATGAGCAGTTCTTC.

This clonotype was detected many times. The genes are TRBV7-2 and TRBJ2-5, with D tentatively TRBD1 or TRBD2 (6 bases each). The CDR3 totals 15 residues. Germline CDR1 is SGHTA and CDR2 is FQGNSA. V lost 2 bases to trimming and J lost 4 bases, with 14 bases between them. The CDR3 sequence is CASSLRRGGPETQYF. DNA of the CDR3: TGTGCCAGCAGCTTACGCAGGGGAGGACCAGAGACCCAGTACTTC. The whole variable domain, filled in from reference TRBV7-2 and TRBJ2-5, reads GAGVSQSPSNKVTEKGKDVELRCDPISGHTALYWYRQSLGQGLEFLIYFQGNSAPDKSGLPSDRFSAERTGGSVSTLTIQRTQQEDSAVYLCASSLRRGGPETQYFGPGTRLLVL.

This clonotype came up many times. The chain couples TRBV27 to TRBJ1-6; the match to TRBD1 covers 7 bases. J was trimmed by 7 bases and V by 7 bases; bases with no gene match: 4. The CDR3 sequence is 13 residues long. Per germline, CDR1 MNHEY and CDR2 SMNVEV (reference sequence). CDR3 DNA sequence: TGTGCCAGCAAGGCAGGGGGGAATTCACCCCTCCACTTT. It encodes CASKAGGNSPLHF.

This clonotype was counted at least ten times. The J gene is TRBJ2-5, the V gene TRBV7-2; D perhaps matches TRBD1 (5 bases). This CDR3 region has 14 residues. From germline, CDR1 is SGHTA and CDR2 FQGNSA. The V end was cut by 1 base, the J end by 3 bases, with 9 bases between. Written as DNA, the CDR3 is TGTGCCAGCAGCTTAGAGCTAGGGGAAGAGACCCAGTACTTC. Translation gives CASSLELGEETQYF.

This clonotype appeared many times. This rearrangement joins TRBV6-1 to TRBJ1-2; the D gene is possibly TRBD1 (5 bases). This CDR3 is built from 13 residues. From germline, CDR1 is MNHNS and CDR2 SASEGT. V lost 7 bases, J lost 4 bases, and 13 bases lay in between. The CDR3 sequence is CASNEVGPYGYTF. Here the CDR3 DNA reads TGTGCCAGCAACGAGGTGGGGCCCTATGGCTACACCTTC.

The chain is built from TRBV7-6 and TRBJ2-5; the D is unclear. The germline gives CDR1 SGHVS, CDR2 FNYEAQ. This CDR3 comprises 14 residues. V was clipped by 2 bases and J by 2 bases, with 9 bases between them. The CDR3 nucleotides are TGTGCCAGCAGCTTATCCGGAGTACAAGAGACCCAGTACTTC. Its protein is CASSLSGVQETQYF.

This chain links TRBV7-2 with TRBJ1-1, with unresolved D. The CDR3 totals 14 residues. The germline V and J ends were trimmed by 7 bases and 2 bases, with 14 bases remaining between them. Germline V gene sequence: CDR1 SGHTA, CDR2 FQGNSA. CDR3 sequence (DNA): TGTGCCAGCAACCTGGGAATACTAAACACTGAAGCTTTCTTT. Translating it yields CASNLGILNTEAFF.